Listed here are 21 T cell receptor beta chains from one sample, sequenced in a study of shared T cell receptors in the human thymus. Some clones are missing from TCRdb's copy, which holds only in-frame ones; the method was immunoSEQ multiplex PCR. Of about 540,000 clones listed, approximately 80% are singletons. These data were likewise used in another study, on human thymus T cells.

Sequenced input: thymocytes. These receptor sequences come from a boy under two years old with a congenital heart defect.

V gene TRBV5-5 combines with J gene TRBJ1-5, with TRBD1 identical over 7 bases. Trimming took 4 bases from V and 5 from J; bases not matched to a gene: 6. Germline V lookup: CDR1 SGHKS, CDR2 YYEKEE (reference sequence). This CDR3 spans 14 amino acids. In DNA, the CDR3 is TGTGCCAGCAGCCCTACAGGGGATGATCAGCCCCAGCATTTT. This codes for CASSPTGDDQPQHF.

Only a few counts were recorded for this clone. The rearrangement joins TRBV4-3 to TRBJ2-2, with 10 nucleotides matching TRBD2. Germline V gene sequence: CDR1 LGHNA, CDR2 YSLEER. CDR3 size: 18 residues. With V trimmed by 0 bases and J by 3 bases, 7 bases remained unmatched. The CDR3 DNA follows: TGCGCCAGCAGCCAAGACAGGGCTAGCGGGAGTCACACCGGGGAGCTGTTTTTT. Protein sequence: CASSQDRASGSHTGELFF.

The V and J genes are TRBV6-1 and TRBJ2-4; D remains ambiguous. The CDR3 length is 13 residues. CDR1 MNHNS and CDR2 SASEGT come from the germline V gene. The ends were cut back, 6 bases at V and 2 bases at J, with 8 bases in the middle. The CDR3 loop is CASREPPKNIQYF. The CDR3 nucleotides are TGTGCCAGCAGGGAGCCCCCCAAAAACATTCAGTACTTC.

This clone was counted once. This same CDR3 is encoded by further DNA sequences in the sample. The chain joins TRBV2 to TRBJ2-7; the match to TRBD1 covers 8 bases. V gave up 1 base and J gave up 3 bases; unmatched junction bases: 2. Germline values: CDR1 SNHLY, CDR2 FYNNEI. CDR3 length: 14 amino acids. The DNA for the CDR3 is TGTGCCAGCAGTGAAGGACAGGGGTTCTACGAGCAGTACTTC. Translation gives CASSEGQGFYEQYF. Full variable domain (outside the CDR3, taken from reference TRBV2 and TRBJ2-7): EPEVTQTPSHQVTQMGQEVILRCVPISNHLYFYWYRQILGQKVEFLVSFYNNEISEKSEIFDDQFSVERPDGSNFTLKIRSTKLEDSAMYFCASSEGQGFYEQYFGPGTRLTVT.

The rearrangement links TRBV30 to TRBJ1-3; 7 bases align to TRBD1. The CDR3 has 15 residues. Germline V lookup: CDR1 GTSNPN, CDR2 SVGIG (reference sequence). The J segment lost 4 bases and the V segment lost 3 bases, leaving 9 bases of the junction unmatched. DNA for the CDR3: TGTGCCTGGAGCCAAGCCCGGACAGGAGGAAACACCATATATTTT. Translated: CAWSQARTGGNTIYF.

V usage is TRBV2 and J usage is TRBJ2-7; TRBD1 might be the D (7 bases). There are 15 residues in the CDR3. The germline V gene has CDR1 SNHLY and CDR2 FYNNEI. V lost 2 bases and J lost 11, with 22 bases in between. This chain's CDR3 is CASSENRGRDSLKYF. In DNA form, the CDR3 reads TGTGCCAGCAGTGAAAACAGGGGAAGGGACTCCCTTAAGTACTTC. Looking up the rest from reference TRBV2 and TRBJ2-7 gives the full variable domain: EPEVTQTPSHQVTQMGQEVILRCVPISNHLYFYWYRQILGQKVEFLVSFYNNEISEKSEIFDDQFSVERPDGSNFTLKIRSTKLEDSAMYFCASSENRGRDSLKYFGPGTRLTVT.

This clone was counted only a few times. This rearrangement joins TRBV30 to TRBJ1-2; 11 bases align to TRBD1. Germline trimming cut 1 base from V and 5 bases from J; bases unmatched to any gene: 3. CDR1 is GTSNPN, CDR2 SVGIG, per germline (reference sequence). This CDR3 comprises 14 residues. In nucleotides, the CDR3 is TGTGCCTGGAGTGCCGGACAGGGGGCGTATGGCTACACCTTC. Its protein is CAWSAGQGAYGYTF.

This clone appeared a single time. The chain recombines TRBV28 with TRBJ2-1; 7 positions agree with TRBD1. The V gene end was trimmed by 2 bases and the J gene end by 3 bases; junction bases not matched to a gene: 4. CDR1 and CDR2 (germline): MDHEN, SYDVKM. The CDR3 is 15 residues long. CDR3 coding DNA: TGTGCCAGCAGTTTAAGGGACAGCCGCTACAATGAGCAGTTCTTC. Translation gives CASSLRDSRYNEQFF. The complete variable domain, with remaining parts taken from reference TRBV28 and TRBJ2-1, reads DVKVTQSSRYLVKRTGEKVFLECVQDMDHENMFWYRQDPGLGLRLIYFSYDVKMKEKGDIPEGYSVSREKKERFSLILESASTNQTSMYLCASSLRDSRYNEQFFGPGTRLTVL.

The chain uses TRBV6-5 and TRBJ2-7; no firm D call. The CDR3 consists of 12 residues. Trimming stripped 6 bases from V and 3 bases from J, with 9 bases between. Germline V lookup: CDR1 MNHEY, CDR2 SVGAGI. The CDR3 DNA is TGTGCCAGCAGGGTTCCGGGCTACGAGCAGTACTTC. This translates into CASRVPGYEQYF.

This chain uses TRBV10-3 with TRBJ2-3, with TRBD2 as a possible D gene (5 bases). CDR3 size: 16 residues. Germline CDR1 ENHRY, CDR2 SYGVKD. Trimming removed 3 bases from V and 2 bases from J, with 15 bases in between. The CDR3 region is CAISEDSASHTDTQYF. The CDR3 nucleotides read TGTGCCATCAGTGAAGATAGCGCCTCGCACACAGATACGCAGTATTTT.

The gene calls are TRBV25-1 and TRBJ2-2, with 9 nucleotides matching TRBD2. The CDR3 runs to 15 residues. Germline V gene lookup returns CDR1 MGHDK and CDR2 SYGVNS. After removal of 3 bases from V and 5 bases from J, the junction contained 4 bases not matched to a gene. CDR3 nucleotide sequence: TGTGCCAGCAGTGAGGTTAGCGGGAGAACCGGGGAGCTGTTTTTT. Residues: CASSEVSGRTGELFF.

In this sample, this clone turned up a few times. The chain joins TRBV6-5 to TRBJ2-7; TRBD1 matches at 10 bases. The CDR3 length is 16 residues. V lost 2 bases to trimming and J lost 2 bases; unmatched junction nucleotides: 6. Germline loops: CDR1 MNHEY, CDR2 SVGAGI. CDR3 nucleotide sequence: TGTGCCAGCAGTTACGGCGTCGGGACAGGGGCCTACGAGCAGTACTTC. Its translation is CASSYGVGTGAYEQYF.

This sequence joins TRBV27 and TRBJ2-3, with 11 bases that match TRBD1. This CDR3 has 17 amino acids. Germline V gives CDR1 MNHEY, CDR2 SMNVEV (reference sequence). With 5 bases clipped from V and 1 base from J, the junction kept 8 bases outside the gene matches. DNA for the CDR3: TGTGCCAGCAGTCCACGGACAGGGGGCTTTGGCACAGATACGCAGTATTTT. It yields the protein CASSPRTGGFGTDTQYF.

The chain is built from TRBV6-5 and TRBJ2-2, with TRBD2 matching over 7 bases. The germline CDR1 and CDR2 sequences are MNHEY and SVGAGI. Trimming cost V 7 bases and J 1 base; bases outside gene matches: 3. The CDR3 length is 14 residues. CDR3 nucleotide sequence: TGTGCCAGCAATCTAGCGGAGAACACCGGGGAGCTGTTTTTT. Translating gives CASNLAENTGELFF.

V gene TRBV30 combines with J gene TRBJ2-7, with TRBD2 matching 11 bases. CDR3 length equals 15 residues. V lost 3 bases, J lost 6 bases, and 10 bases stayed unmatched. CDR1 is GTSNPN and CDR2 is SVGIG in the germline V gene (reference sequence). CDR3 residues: CAWRAVAGGGCEQYF. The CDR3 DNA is TGTGCCTGGAGGGCGGTAGCGGGAGGGGGGTGCGAGCAGTACTTC.

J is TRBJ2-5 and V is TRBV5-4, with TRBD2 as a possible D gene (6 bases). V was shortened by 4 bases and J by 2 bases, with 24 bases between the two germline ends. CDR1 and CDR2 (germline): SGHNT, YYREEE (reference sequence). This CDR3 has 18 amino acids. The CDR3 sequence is CASSTREARTAVQETQYF. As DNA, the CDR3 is TGTGCCAGCAGCACCAGGGAGGCACGGACGGCGGTGCAAGAGACCCAGTACTTC.

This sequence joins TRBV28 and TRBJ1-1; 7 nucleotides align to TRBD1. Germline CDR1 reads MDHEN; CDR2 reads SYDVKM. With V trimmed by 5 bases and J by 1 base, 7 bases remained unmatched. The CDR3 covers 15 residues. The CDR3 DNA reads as TGTGCCAGCAGTCACCCGGGACAGCCGAACACTGAAGCTTTCTTT. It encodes CASSHPGQPNTEAFF.

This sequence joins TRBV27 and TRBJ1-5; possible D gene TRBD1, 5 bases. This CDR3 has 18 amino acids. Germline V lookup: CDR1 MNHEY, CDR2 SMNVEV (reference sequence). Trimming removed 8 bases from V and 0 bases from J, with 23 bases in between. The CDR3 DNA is TGTGCCAGCCGGCCGACAGACAACCTTTGGTATAGCAATCAGCCCCAGCATTTT. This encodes CASRPTDNLWYSNQPQHF.

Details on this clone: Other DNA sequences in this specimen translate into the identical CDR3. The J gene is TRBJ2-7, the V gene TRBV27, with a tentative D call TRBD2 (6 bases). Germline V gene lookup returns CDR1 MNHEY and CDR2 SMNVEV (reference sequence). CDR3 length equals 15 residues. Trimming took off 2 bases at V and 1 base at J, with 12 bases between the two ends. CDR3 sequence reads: CASSLRAGGSYEQYF. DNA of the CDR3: TGTGCCAGCAGTTTAAGGGCCGGGGGATCCTACGAGCAGTACTTC.

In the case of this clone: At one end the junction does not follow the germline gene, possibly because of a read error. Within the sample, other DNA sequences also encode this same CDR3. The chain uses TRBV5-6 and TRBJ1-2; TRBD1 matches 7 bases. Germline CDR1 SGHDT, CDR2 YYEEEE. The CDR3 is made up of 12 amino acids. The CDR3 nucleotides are TGCGCCAGCAGCCCAGGGGGTGTAGGCTACACCTTC. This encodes CASSPGGVGYTF.

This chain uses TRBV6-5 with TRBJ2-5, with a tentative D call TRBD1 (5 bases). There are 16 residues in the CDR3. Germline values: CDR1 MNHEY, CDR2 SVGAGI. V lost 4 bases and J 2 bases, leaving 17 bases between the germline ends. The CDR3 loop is CASSSAQGFGQETQYF. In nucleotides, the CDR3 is TGTGCCAGCAGTTCCGCCCAGGGTTTCGGGCAAGAGACCCAGTACTTC.